This T cell receptor (beta chain) is drawn from a study of shared clonotypes between healthy human individuals. Data came from immunoSEQ multiplex PCR; TCRdb stores just in-frame clones and leaves some out. The data hold some 550,000 clones, with around 97% observed a single time. Notes on the study in general: Generation probabilities were higher for clonotypes shared across all four sorted-subset donors than for unshared ones.

J was trimmed by 5 bases and V by 4 bases; bases with no gene match: 9. CDR3 length: 15 residues. Germline assignment: CDR1 MDHEN and CDR2 SYDVKM. With respect to this clone: The antigen remains unidentified.

The sequence derives from a woman in her thirties in good health. The material sequenced was naive CD4+ T cells sorted from blood. As to subset: CD45RA+ positively selected. This rearrangement joins TRBV28 to TRBJ2-7, with 9 bases aligning to TRBD1. The CDR3 sequence: CASSSPGTGRDEQYF. In DNA form, the CDR3 reads TGTGCCAGCAGTTCTCCGGGGACAGGGCGCGACGAGCAGTACTTC.